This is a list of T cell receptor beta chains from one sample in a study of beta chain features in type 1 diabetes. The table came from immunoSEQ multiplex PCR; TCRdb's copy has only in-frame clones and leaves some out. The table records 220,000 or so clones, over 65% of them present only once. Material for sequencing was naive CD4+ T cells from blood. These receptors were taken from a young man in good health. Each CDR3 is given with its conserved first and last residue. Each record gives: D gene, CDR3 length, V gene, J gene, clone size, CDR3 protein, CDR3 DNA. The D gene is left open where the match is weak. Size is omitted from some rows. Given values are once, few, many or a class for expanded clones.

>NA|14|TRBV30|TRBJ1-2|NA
CAWTKEFGAAGYTF
TGTGCCTGGACCAAAGAGTTTGGGGCTGCTGGCTACACCTTC
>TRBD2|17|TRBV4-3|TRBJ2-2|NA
CASSPRLAGTNTGELFF
TGCGCCAGCAGCCCTAGACTAGCGGGAACGAACACCGGGGAGCTGTTTTTT
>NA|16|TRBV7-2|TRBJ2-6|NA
CASSLWAGSGANVLTF
TGTGCCAGCAGCCTTTGGGCGGGGTCTGGGGCCAACGTCCTGACTTTC
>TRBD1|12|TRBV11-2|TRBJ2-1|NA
CASSQQGIEQFF
TGTGCCAGCAGCCAACAGGGGATTGAGCAGTTCTTC
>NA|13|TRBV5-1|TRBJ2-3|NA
CASSLDGTDTQYF
TGCGCCAGCAGCTTGGACGGGACAGATACGCAGTATTTT
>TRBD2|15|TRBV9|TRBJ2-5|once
CASSVGGSDVETQYF
TGTGCCAGCAGCGTAGGCGGGAGCGACGTGGAGACCCAGTACTTC
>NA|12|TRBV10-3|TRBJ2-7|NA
CAIRPDSGEQYF
TGTGCCATCAGACCCGACAGCGGAGAGCAGTACTTC
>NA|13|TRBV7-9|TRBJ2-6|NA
CASTVWTANVLTF
TGTGCCAGCACAGTATGGACAGCCAACGTCCTGACTTTC
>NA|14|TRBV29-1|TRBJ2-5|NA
CSVERGPLQETQYF
TGCAGCGTTGAACGGGGGCCATTACAAGAGACCCAGTACTTC
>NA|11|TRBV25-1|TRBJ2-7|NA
CASSNWDEQYF
TGTGCCAGCAGTAACTGGGACGAGCAGTACTTC
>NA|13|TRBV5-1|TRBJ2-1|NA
CASSLVRNNEQFF
TGCGCCAGCAGCTTGGTACGGAACAATGAGCAGTTCTTC
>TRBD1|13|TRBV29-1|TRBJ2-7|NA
CSEGDRGEYEQYF
TGCAGCGAAGGGGACAGGGGAGAGTACGAGCAGTACTTC
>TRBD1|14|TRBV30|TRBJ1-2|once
CALQGQGRFYGYTF
TGTGCCTTACAGGGACAGGGTCGGTTTTATGGCTACACCTTC
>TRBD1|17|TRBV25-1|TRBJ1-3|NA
CASSGDRGLLSGNTIYF
TGTGCCAGCAGTGGAGACAGGGGACTGCTCTCTGGAAACACCATATATTTT
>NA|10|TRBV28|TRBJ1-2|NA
CASSGGGYTF
TGTGCCAGCAGTGGCGGCGGCTACACCTTC
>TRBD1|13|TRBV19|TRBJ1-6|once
CASGTGGNSPLHF
TGTGCCAGTGGGACAGGGGGTAATTCACCCCTCCACTTT
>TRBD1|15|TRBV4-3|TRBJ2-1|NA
CASSQGQGSYNEQFF
TGCGCCAGCAGCCAAGGACAGGGCTCCTACAATGAGCAGTTCTTC
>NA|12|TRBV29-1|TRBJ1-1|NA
CSAPAGDTEAFF
TGCAGCGCCCCAGCGGGCGACACTGAAGCTTTCTTT
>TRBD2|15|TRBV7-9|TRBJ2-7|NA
CASSLATAGGYEQYF
TGTGCCAGCAGCTTAGCGACCGCGGGGGGCTACGAGCAGTACTTC
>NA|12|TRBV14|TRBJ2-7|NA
CASSASGREQYF
TGTGCCAGCAGCGCGTCAGGGCGGGAGCAGTACTTC
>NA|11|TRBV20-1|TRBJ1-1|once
CSARLNTEAFF
TGCAGTGCTAGGCTGAACACTGAAGCTTTCTTT
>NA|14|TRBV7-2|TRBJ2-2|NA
CASSFAANTGELFF
TGTGCCAGCAGCTTCGCGGCGAACACCGGGGAGCTGTTTTTT
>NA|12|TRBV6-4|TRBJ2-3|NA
CASSASSDTQYF
TGTGCCAGCAGCGCTAGCTCCGATACGCAGTATTTT
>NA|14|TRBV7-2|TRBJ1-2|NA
CASSTHKGGGGYTF
TGTGCCAGCAGCACCCACAAAGGGGGAGGCGGCTACACCTTC
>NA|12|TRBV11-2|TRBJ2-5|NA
CASSLGWETQYF
TGTGCCAGCAGCCTGGGGTGGGAGACCCAGTACTTC
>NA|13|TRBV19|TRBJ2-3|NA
CASSIAGLTGMYF
TGTGCCAGTAGTATAGCGGGACTGACCGGCATGTATTTT
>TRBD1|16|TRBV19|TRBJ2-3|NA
CASSTTGVKYTDTQYF
TGTGCCAGTAGTACCACAGGGGTAAAATACACAGATACGCAGTATTTT
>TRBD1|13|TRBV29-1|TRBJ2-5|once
CSVDRGHGETQYF
TGCAGCGTTGACAGGGGGCACGGTGAGACCCAGTACTTC
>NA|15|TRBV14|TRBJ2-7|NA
CASSQEPGGWNEQYF
TGTGCCAGCAGCCAAGAGCCCGGGGGCTGGAATGAGCAGTACTTC
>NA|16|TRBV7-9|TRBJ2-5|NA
CASSLTTQGGRETQYF
TGTGCCAGCAGCTTAACGACCCAGGGGGGCCGGGAGACCCAGTACTTC
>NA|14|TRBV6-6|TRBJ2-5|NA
CASSYGQGQETQYF
TGTGCCAGCAGTTATGGCCAGGGACAAGAGACCCAGTACTTC
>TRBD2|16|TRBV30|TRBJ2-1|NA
CAWSVPPSGNYNEQFF
TGTGCCTGGAGTGTCCCTCCTAGCGGTAATTACAATGAGCAGTTCTTC
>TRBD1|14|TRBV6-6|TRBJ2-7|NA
CASSWTGTSYEQYF
TGTGCCAGCAGTTGGACAGGCACCTCCTACGAGCAGTACTTC
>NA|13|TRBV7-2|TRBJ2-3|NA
CASRGSVTDTQYF
TGTGCCAGCAGAGGGAGCGTCACAGATACGCAGTATTTT
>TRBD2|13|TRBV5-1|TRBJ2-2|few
CASTTGGPGELFF
TGCGCCAGCACTACGGGAGGACCCGGGGAGCTGTTTTTT
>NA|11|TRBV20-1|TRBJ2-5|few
CSAGSGETQYF
TGCAGTGCTGGGAGCGGGGAGACCCAGTACTTC
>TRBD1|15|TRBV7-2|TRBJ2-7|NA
CASSLTRQGINEQYF
TGTGCCAGCAGCTTAACTAGACAGGGGATCAACGAGCAGTACTTC
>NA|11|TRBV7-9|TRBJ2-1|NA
CASSPLGLAVF
TGTGCCAGCAGCCCCCTGGGACTTGCGGTCTTC
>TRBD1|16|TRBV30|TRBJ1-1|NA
CAWERKGQGLDTEAFF
TGTGCCTGGGAGAGGAAGGGACAGGGCCTCGACACTGAAGCTTTCTTT
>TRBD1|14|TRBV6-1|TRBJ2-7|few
CASLAGTVLYEQYF
TGTGCCAGCCTTGCCGGGACAGTACTGTACGAGCAGTACTTC
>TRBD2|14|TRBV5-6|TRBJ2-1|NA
CASSLLAVYNEQFF
TGTGCCAGCAGCTTGCTAGCGGTCTACAATGAGCAGTTCTTC
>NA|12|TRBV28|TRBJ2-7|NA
CASSPVGYEQYF
TGTGCCAGCAGCCCTGTGGGTTACGAGCAGTACTTC
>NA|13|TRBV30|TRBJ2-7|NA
CAWSPPWWPEQYF
TGTGCCTGGAGTCCCCCTTGGTGGCCCGAGCAGTACTTC
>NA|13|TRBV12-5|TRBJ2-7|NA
CASAVSETYEQYF
TGTGCTAGTGCTGTCTCAGAAACCTACGAGCAGTACTTC
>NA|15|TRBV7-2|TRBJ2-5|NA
CASSLGPALGETQYF
TGTGCCAGCAGCTTAGGACCCGCGCTTGGAGAGACCCAGTACTTC
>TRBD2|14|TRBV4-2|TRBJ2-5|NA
CASSQSSGGETQYF
TGTGCCAGCAGCCAATCTAGCGGTGGGGAGACCCAGTACTTC
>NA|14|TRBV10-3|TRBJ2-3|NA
CAISESEITDTQYF
TGTGCCATCAGTGAGTCGGAAATCACAGATACGCAGTATTTT
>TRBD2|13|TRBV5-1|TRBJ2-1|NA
CASSWPGLVRQFF
TGCGCCAGCAGCTGGCCGGGACTAGTACGCCAGTTCTTC
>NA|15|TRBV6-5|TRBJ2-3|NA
CASSYSKTHGDTQYF
TGTGCCAGCAGTTACTCGAAGACTCACGGAGATACGCAGTATTTT
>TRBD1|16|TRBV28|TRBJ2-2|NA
CASSLPGQGASGELFF
TGTGCCAGCAGTTTACCTGGACAGGGGGCCAGCGGGGAGCTGTTTTTT
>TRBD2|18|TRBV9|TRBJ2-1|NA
CASSVESSGRRSDNEQFF
TGTGCCAGCAGCGTAGAATCTAGCGGGAGGCGTAGCGACAATGAGCAGTTCTTC
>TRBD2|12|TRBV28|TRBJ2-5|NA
CASSFSREAQYF
TGTGCCAGCAGTTTTTCCCGGGAGGCCCAGTACTTC
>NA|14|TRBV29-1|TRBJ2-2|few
CSVVAQRSTGELFF
TGCAGCGTGGTGGCCCAGAGGTCCACCGGGGAGCTGTTTTTT
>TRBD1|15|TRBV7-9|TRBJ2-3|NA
CASSQTGVATDTQYF
TGTGCCAGCAGCCAAACAGGGGTGGCCACAGATACGCAGTATTTT
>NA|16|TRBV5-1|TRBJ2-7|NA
CASSTEAGARTYEQYF
TGCGCCAGCAGCACTGAGGCAGGGGCAAGGACCTACGAGCAGTACTTC
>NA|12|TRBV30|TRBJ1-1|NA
CAWAPTGPEAFF
TGTGCCTGGGCCCCCACAGGCCCTGAAGCTTTCTTT